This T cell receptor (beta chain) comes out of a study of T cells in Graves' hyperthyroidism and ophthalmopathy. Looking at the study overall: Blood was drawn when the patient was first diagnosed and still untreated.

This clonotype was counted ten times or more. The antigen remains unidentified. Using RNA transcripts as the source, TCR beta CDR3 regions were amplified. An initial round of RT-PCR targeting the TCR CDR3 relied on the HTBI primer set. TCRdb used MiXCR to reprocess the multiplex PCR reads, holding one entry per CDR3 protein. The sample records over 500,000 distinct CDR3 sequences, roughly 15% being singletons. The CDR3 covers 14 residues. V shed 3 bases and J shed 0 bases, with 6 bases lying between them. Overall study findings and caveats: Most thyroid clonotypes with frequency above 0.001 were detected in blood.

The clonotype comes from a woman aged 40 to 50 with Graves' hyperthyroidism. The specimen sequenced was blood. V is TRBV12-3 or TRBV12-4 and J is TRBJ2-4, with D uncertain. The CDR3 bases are TGTGCCAGCAGTTTGACGTTAGCCAAAAACATTCAGTACTTC. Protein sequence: CASSLTLAKNIQYF.